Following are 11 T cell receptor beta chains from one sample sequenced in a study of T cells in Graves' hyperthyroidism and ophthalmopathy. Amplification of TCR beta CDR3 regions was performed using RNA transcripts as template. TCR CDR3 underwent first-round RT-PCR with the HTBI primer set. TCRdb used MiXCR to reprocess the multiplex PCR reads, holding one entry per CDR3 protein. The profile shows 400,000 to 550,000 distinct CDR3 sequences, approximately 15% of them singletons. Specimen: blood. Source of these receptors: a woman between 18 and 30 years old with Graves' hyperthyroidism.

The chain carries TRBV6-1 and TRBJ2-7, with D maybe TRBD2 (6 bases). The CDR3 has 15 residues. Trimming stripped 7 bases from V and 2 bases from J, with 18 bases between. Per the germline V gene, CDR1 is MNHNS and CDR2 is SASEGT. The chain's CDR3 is CASIPTRERTYEQYF. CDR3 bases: TGTGCCAGCATCCCGACTCGGGAGAGAACCTACGAGCAGTACTTC.

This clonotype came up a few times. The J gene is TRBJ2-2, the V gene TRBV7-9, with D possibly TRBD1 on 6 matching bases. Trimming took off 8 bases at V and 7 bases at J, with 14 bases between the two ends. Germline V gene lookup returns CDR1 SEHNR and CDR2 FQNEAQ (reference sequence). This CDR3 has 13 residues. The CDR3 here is CASFPNRVGELFF. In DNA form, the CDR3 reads TGTGCCAGCTTTCCTAACAGGGTCGGGGAGCTGTTTTTT. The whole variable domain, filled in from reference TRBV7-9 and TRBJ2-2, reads DTGVSQNPRHKITKRGQNVTFRCDPISEHNRLYWYRQTLGQGPEFLTYFQNEAQLEKSRLLSDRFSAERPKGSFSTLEIQRTEQGDSAMYLCASFPNRVGELFFGEGSRLTVL.

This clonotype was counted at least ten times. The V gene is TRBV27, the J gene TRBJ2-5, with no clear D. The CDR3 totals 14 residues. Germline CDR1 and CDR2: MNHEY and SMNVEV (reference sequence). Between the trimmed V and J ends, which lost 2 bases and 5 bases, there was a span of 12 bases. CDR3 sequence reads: CASSLGISAETQYF. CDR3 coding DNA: TGTGCCAGCAGTTTAGGGATCTCGGCGGAGACCCAGTACTTC.

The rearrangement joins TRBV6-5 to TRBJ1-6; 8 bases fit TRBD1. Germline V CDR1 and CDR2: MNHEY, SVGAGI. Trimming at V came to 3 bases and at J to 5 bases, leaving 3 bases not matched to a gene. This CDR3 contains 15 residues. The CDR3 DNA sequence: TGTGCCAGCAGTTATACGACAGGGGATAATTCACCCCTCCACTTT. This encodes CASSYTTGDNSPLHF.

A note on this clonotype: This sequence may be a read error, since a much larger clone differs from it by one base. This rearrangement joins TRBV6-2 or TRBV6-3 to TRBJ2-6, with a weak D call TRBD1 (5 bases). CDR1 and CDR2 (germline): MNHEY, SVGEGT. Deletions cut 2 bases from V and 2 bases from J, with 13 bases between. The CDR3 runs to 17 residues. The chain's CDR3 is CASSYRQGGPGANVLTF. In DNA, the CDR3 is TGTGCCAGCAGTTACCGTCAGGGTGGACCTGGGGCCAACGTCCTGACTTTC.

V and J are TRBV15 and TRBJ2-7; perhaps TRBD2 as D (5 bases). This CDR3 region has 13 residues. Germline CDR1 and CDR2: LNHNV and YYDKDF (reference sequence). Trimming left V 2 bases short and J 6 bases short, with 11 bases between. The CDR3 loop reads CATSRLTAGEQYF. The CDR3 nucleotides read TGTGCCACCAGCAGATTAACGGCGGGCGAGCAGTACTTC.

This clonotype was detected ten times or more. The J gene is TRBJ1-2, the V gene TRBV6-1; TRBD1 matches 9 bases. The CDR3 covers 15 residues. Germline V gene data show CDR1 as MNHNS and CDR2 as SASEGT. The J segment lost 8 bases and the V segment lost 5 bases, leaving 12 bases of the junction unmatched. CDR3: CASSRTTGGAIGYTF. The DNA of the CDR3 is TGTGCCAGCAGTCGAACTACAGGGGGCGCGATCGGCTACACCTTC.

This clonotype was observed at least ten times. The CDR3 is CATSDLRQGRQPQHF. The CDR3 DNA reads as TGTGCCACCAGTGATTTGCGGCAGGGGAGGCAGCCCCAGCATTTT. The chain employs TRBV24-1 and TRBJ1-5; tentative D call: TRBD1 (6 bases). The CDR3 totals 15 residues. V was cut by 0 bases and J by 7 bases, with 12 bases left in between. The germline gives CDR1 KGHDR, CDR2 SFDVKD.

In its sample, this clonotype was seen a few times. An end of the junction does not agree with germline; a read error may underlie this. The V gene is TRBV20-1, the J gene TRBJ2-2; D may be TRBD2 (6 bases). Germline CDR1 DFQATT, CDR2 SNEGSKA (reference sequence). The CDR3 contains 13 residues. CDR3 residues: CSAYYANTGGLFF. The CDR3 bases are TGCAGTGCGTATTACGCGAACACCGGGGGGCTGTTTTTT.

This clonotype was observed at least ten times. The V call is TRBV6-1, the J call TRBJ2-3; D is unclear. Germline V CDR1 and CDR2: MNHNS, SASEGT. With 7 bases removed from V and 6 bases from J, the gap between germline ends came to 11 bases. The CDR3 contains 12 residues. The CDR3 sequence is CASTPNGDTQYF. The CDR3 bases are TGTGCCAGCACCCCTAACGGGGATACGCAGTATTTT.

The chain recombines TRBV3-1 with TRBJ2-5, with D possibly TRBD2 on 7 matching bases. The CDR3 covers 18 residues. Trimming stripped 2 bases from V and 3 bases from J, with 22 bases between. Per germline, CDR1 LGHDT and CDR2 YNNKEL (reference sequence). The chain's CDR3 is CASSQMGGGRGSEETQYF. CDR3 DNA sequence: TGTGCCAGCAGCCAAATGGGGGGGGGGCGTGGGTCCGAAGAGACCCAGTACTTC.